These T cell receptor beta chains were read from a single sample in a study of blood T cells in healthy people across ages. TCRdb redid the calling of the 5' RACE reads with MiXCR, one entry per CDR3 protein. The sample holds 1.5 million to 2 million distinct CDR3 sequences, 28% seen once. Sequenced sample: blood. These TCRs come from a woman aged 25-40 years in good health. CDR3s include the opening cysteine and the closing phenylalanine or tryptophan. A D gene is named only where the DNA matches it firmly. Size values are once, few and many counts, or a class for expanded clones, and some rows have none.

j_call,v_call,clone_size,d_call,cdr3_aa,cdr3_nt
TRBJ1-2,TRBV27,once,-,CVSGFIRDCYGYTF,TGTGTCAGCGGGTTCATCAGGGACTGCTATGGCTACACCTTC
TRBJ1-1,TRBV24-1,few,TRBD1,CATSDPDKGATEAFF,TGTGCCACCAGTGATCCGGACAAGGGGGCGACTGAAGCTTTCTTT
TRBJ2-1,TRBV29-1,few,-,CSVEVLDYNEQFF,TGCAGCGTTGAAGTCTTGGACTACAATGAGCAGTTCTTC
TRBJ1-2,TRBV5-1,many,TRBD1,CASSPGTGAYGYTF,TGCGCCAGCAGCCCCGGGACAGGGGCCTATGGCTACACCTTC
TRBJ1-1,TRBV30,few,TRBD1,CAWGQGGLNTEAFF,TGTGCCTGGGGCCAGGGGGGACTGAACACTGAAGCTTTCTTT
TRBJ2-7,TRBV12-3/TRBV12-4,many,TRBD1,CASSRTGISYEQYF,TGTGCCAGCAGCCGGACAGGGATCTCCTACGAGCAGTACTTC
TRBJ2-7,TRBV29-1,many,-,CSVAGTYEQYF,TGCAGCGTTGCGGGCACCTACGAGCAGTACTTC
TRBJ1-4,TRBV11-2,few,-,CASSLRGSPTNEKLFF,TGTGCCAGCAGCTTAAGGGGATCCCCAACTAATGAAAAACTGTTTTTT
TRBJ2-3,TRBV11-2,few,-,CASSSLGRPSTDTQYF,TGTGCCAGCAGCTCATTAGGGAGACCTAGCACAGATACGCAGTATTTT
TRBJ2-7,TRBV5-1,many,TRBD2,CASRRTSGSYEQYF,TGTGCTTCTCGACGGACTAGCGGTTCCTACGAGCAGTACTTC
TRBJ2-7,TRBV7-2,-,-,CASSSTGLSQYEQYF,TGTGCCAGCAGTTCAACAGGGCTCTCTCAATACGAGCAGTACTTC
TRBJ2-7,TRBV20-1,many,TRBD2,CSARGGLAGAYEQYF,TGCAGTGCTAGAGGTGGACTAGCGGGTGCCTACGAGCAGTACTTC
TRBJ1-6,TRBV6-5,many,-,CASRPEGYNSPLHF,TGTGCCAGCAGACCCGAAGGTTATAATTCACCCCTCCACTTT
TRBJ2-1,TRBV7-9,-,TRBD2,CASSRTSGRAHEQFF,TGTGCCAGCAGCCGGACTAGCGGGAGGGCCCATGAGCAGTTCTTC
TRBJ2-3,TRBV20-1,few,-,CSARDEFTDNTDTQYF,TGCAGTGCTAGAGATGAGTTCACGGACAACACAGATACGCAGTATTTT
TRBJ1-2,TRBV21-1,-,-,CASSKVGRRYYGYTF,TGTGCCAGCAGCAAAGTGGGCAGGCGTTACTATGGCTACACCTTC
TRBJ1-1,TRBV19,-,-,CASRELIRKVRTEAFF,TGCGCCAGTAGGGAACTAATCAGGAAAGTGCGCACTGAAGCTTTCTTT
TRBJ1-2,TRBV29-1,few,-,CSVADRQIYGYTF,TGCAGCGTTGCTGACAGACAAATCTATGGCTACACCTTC
TRBJ1-2,TRBV29-1,few,-,CSVVDVDGYTF,TGCAGCGTTGTCGATGTGGATGGCTACACCTTC
TRBJ2-6,TRBV2,-,-,CASSQTGLPLRGANVLTF,TGTGCCAGCAGCCAAACGGGCCTCCCCCTCCGGGGGGCCAACGTCCTGACTTTC
TRBJ2-7,TRBV10-3,-,-,CAISEQGSEQYF,TGTGCCATCAGTGAGCAGGGTAGCGAGCAGTACTTC
TRBJ1-6,TRBV20-1,few,-,CSAIAGSSPLHF,TGCAGTGCAATCGCAGGGTCTTCACCCCTCCACTTT
TRBJ2-2,TRBV5-1,-,-,CASSWMIQGGELFF,TGCGCCAGCAGTTGGATGATCCAGGGAGGGGAGCTGTTTTTT
TRBJ1-5,TRBV2,-,TRBD1,CASTIRQGPRRNQPQHF,TGTGCCAGCACCATCCGACAGGGTCCTCGGAGGAATCAGCCCCAGCATTTT
TRBJ1-2,TRBV6-1,-,-,CASREALYYGYTF,TGTGCCAGCAGGGAAGCCCTTTACTATGGCTACACCTTC
TRBJ1-2,TRBV4-1,-,TRBD1,CASSSITDGQERWGYTF,TGCGCCAGCAGCTCCATAACTGATGGACAGGAGCGCTGGGGCTACACCTTC
TRBJ1-3,TRBV30,-,-,CALGVSGNTIYF,TGTGCCCTCGGGGTCTCTGGAAACACCATATATTTT
TRBJ2-7,TRBV7-9,many,-,CASSLSTREQYF,TGTGCCAGCAGCTTGTCTACGAGGGAGCAGTACTTC
TRBJ2-1,TRBV12-3/TRBV12-4,-,-,CASSSMGGGQFF,TGTGCCAGCAGCTCGATGGGCGGCGGGCAGTTCTTC
TRBJ2-5,TRBV6-6,few,-,CASSYTLGETQYF,TGTGCCAGCAGTTATACTCTGGGAGAGACCCAGTACTTC
TRBJ2-3,TRBV18,-,-,CASSPPSRVGTDTQYF,TGTGCCAGCTCACCACCGTCCAGGGTCGGCACAGATACGCAGTATTTT
TRBJ1-2,TRBV7-9,-,-,CASSTLPNYGYTF,TGTGCCAGCAGCACGCTTCCAAACTATGGCTACACCTTC
TRBJ1-5,TRBV2,few,-,CASSEALVLGQPQHF,TGTGCCAGCAGTGAAGCCCTTGTGTTGGGACAGCCCCAGCATTTT
TRBJ1-6,TRBV5-1,few,-,CASSPVGGAANSPLHF,TGCGCCAGCAGCCCGGTGGGGGGGGCGGCTAATTCACCCCTCCACTTT
TRBJ2-1,TRBV5-1,many,-,CASSLGTNNEQFF,TGCGCCAGCAGCTTGGGGACAAACAATGAGCAGTTCTTC
TRBJ2-6,TRBV5-1,-,TRBD2,CASSPLAGAPGANVLTF,TGCGCCAGCAGCCCCCTAGCGGGGGCCCCTGGGGCCAACGTCCTGACTTTC
TRBJ2-3,TRBV4-1,many,-,CASSQGEVREPDTQYF,TGCGCCAGCAGCCAAGGTGAAGTGAGAGAGCCAGATACGCAGTATTTT
TRBJ2-1,TRBV9,many,-,CASSSRPVAVYNEQFF,TGTGCCAGCAGCTCGAGGCCGGTGGCGGTTTACAATGAGCAGTTCTTC
TRBJ1-2,TRBV7-2,few,-,CASSPVLGAPAGYTF,TGTGCCAGCAGCCCCGTTTTGGGGGCGCCGGCTGGCTACACCTTC
TRBJ2-1,TRBV5-5,few,TRBD2,CASRIGLAGDYNEQFF,TGTGCCAGCAGGATAGGACTAGCGGGAGATTACAATGAGCAGTTCTTC
TRBJ2-5,TRBV6-6,-,TRBD1,CASSYSGTGTIETQYF,TGTGCCAGCAGTTACTCTGGGACAGGGACGATCGAGACCCAGTACTTC
TRBJ2-1,TRBV2,few,TRBD1,CATQRQGAYNEQFF,TGTGCCACCCAACGACAGGGGGCGTACAATGAGCAGTTCTTC
TRBJ2-4,TRBV5-1,-,-,CASSLAGQSGKNIQYF,TGCGCCAGCAGCTTGGCCGGTCAATCTGGCAAAAACATTCAGTACTTC
TRBJ2-3,TRBV3-1,few,-,CASRYRADTQYF,TGTGCCAGCAGATACCGGGCGGATACGCAGTATTTT
TRBJ1-1,TRBV7-2,many,-,CASSLVLGGDTEAFF,TGTGCCAGCAGCTTAGTGCTGGGTGGGGACACTGAAGCTTTCTTT
TRBJ2-5,TRBV20-1,-,-,CSWRGETQYF,TGCAGTTGGAGGGGGGAGACCCAGTACTTC
TRBJ1-6,TRBV5-1,few,-,CASSPLRTDSNSPLHF,TGCGCCAGCAGCCCTCTCCGGACAGATTCTAATTCACCCCTCCACTTT
TRBJ1-5,TRBV20-1,once,TRBD1,CSARDRGPDQPQHF,TGCAGTGCTAGAGACAGGGGGCCTGATCAGCCCCAGCATTTT
TRBJ2-3,TRBV18,-,-,CASSPRLDLGASDTQYF,TGTGCCAGCTCACCACGGCTTGACCTTGGGGCTTCCGATACGCAGTATTTT
TRBJ2-1,TRBV28,many,-,CASRVAGNEQFF,TGTGCCAGCAGGGTAGCAGGCAATGAGCAGTTCTTC
TRBJ1-1,TRBV5-1,-,-,CASSLDRLGSTTEAFF,TGCGCCAGCAGTCTGGACCGCTTAGGGTCGACCACTGAAGCTTTCTTT
TRBJ2-1,TRBV7-2,few,-,CASSLARGGANEQFF,TGTGCCAGCAGCTTAGCTAGAGGTGGGGCCAATGAGCAGTTCTTC
TRBJ1-4,TRBV7-9,-,-,CASSAGTPGWEKLFF,TGTGCCAGCAGCGCCGGGACACCCGGATGGGAAAAACTGTTTTTT
TRBJ1-2,TRBV28,-,-,CASDSLGLRGYTF,TGTGCCAGCGATTCCTTAGGCCTTCGCGGCTACACCTTC
TRBJ2-1,TRBV18,many,-,CASSPVGNEQFF,TGTGCCAGCAGCCCCGTAGGGAATGAGCAGTTCTTC
TRBJ2-7,TRBV21-1,few,-,CASSKGTWRNYEQYF,TGTGCCAGCAGCAAAGGGACCTGGAGGAACTACGAGCAGTACTTC
TRBJ2-1,TRBV20-1,many,TRBD2,CSAPGGLAGLSSYNEQFF,TGCAGTGCTCCAGGGGGACTAGCGGGCTTGAGCTCCTACAATGAGCAGTTCTTC
TRBJ1-2,TRBV15,once,-,CATGREFGNYGYTF,TGTGCCACCGGCAGAGAATTCGGAAACTATGGCTACACCTTC
TRBJ1-4,TRBV7-9,-,-,CASSNPGGLRTNEKLFF,TGTGCCAGCAGTAACCCCGGAGGTCTCCGGACTAATGAAAAACTGTTTTTT